These T cell receptor beta chains were read from a single sample in a study of neoadjuvant nivolumab and ipilimumab in lung cancer. Profiled with immunoSEQ multiplex PCR; TCRdb holds only in-frame clones, not every one. The sample lists fewer than 40,000 clones, approximately 90% occurring once. The specimen comprised peripheral blood, sampled after neoadjuvant nivolumab, alone or with ipilimumab, at or shortly before surgery. The receptors were sampled from an adult with non-small cell lung cancer. Both conserved end residues are part of each CDR3. D genes are given only for firm matches. The size entry is marked missing in some rows and otherwise reads once, few, many or a size class.

TRBJ2-7,.,TRBV27,.,TGTGCCAGCAAGGTTCTGGTTGGCTCCTACGAGCAGTACTTC,CASKVLVGSYEQYF
TRBJ2-2,.,TRBV5-1,.,TGCGCCAGCAGCTTGGTGGCGAGGGCGAACACCGGGGAGCTGTTTTTT,CASSLVARANTGELFF
TRBJ2-1,.,TRBV9,TRBD1,TGTGCCAGCAGCGGGCGGGACAGGGGATTTGGTGAGCAGTTCTTC,CASSGRDRGFGEQFF
TRBJ2-7,.,TRBV2,TRBD1,TGTGCCAGCTCAACCGGGACAGGGGGCCACGAGCAGTACTTC,CASSTGTGGHEQYF
TRBJ1-6,.,TRBV27,.,TGTGCCAGCAGTTTATCAGGGAGTAATTCACCCCTCCACTTT,CASSLSGSNSPLHF
TRBJ1-2,.,TRBV7-6,TRBD1,TGTGCCAGCAGCTTAGCGCTGACAGGGGATAGGGGCTACACCTTC,CASSLALTGDRGYTF
TRBJ2-2,.,TRBV29-1,.,TGCAGCGGCGGCCAGGGAGGTGGCACCGGGGAGCTGTTTTTT,CSGGQGGGTGELFF
TRBJ1-1,.,TRBV7-2,TRBD1,TGTGCCAGCAGCGCAGACCTCAGGGGGACGAACACTGAAGCTTTCTTT,CASSADLRGTNTEAFF
TRBJ2-3,.,TRBV7-2,.,TGTGCCAGCAGCGGGGACCTCGGCACAGATACGCAGTATTTT,CASSGDLGTDTQYF
TRBJ1-1,.,TRBV18,.,TGTGCCAGCTCACCAGCCACAGTGAACACTGAAGCTTTCTTT,CASSPATVNTEAFF
TRBJ2-5,few,TRBV11-3,TRBD1,TGTGCCAGCAGTGAAGGGACAGGGGTAAAGACCCAGTACTTC,CASSEGTGVKTQYF
TRBJ1-1,.,TRBV5-1,.,TGCGCCAGCAGCTTGGAGCCCGACGTCACTGAAGCTTTCTTT,CASSLEPDVTEAFF
TRBJ2-4,.,TRBV6-1,.,TGTGCCAGCAGTGAAGAGATTGGTCAGCGACTAGCCAAAAACATTCAGTACTTC,CASSEEIGQRLAKNIQYF
TRBJ1-2,.,TRBV5-6,TRBD1,TGTGCCAGCAGCCGGAGATGGGGGACAGCCCGAGATGGCTACACCTTC,CASSRRWGTARDGYTF
TRBJ1-5,.,TRBV5-5,.,TGTGCCAGCAGCCTAAGGGGGGACGGTTATCAGCCCCAGCATTTT,CASSLRGDGYQPQHF
TRBJ2-7,.,TRBV29-1,.,TGCAGCGTTAAGGTCGTCGGAAACGAGCAGTACTTC,CSVKVVGNEQYF
TRBJ2-5,.,TRBV6-5,.,TGTGCCAGCAGTAGAGGGGTCCAAGAGACCCAGTACTTC,CASSRGVQETQYF
TRBJ1-6,once,TRBV5-4,.,TGTGCCAGCAGCCTCCGGACGGGTCGCGCTTTCGATAATTCACCCCTCCACTTT,CASSLRTGRAFDNSPLHF
TRBJ2-7,.,TRBV29-1,TRBD1,TGCAGCGTTGTCACCGGGACAGGGGAGGGAGAGCAGTACTTC,CSVVTGTGEGEQYF
TRBJ1-2,.,TRBV11-2,.,TGTGCCAGCACCCCGGGGGCATACTATGGCTACACCTTC,CASTPGAYYGYTF
TRBJ2-1,once,TRBV6-5,.,TGTGCCAGCAGGAGGGTGGGGTCCTACAATGAGCAGTTCTTC,CASRRVGSYNEQFF
TRBJ1-6,.,TRBV14,TRBD1,TGTGCCAGCAGCTACTCCGGGACAGCTAATTCACCCCTCCACTTT,CASSYSGTANSPLHF
TRBJ2-7,once,TRBV7-2,.,TGTGCCAGCAGCTCCAGGGGGGCCTCCTACGAGCAGTACTTC,CASSSRGASYEQYF
TRBJ2-2,.,TRBV14,.,TGTGCCAGCAGCCAACTACAGGGCATCGGGGAGCTGTTTTTT,CASSQLQGIGELFF
TRBJ2-5,.,TRBV28,TRBD2,TGTGCCACCAGCTGGGGAGGAGGCGGGGGGCGGGAGACCCAGTACTTC,CATSWGGGGGRETQYF
TRBJ1-5,.,TRBV2,.,TGTGCCAGCAGTGAGGCAGTCGGTAGCAATCAGCCCCAGCATTTT,CASSEAVGSNQPQHF
TRBJ2-3,.,TRBV5-4,.,TGTGCCAGCAGCCACACAGGGATGACAGATACGCAGTATTTT,CASSHTGMTDTQYF
TRBJ1-6,few,TRBV9,.,TGTGCCAGCAGCCCGGACAGTTATAATTCACCCCTCCACTTT,CASSPDSYNSPLHF
TRBJ1-1,.,TRBV7-9,.,TGTGCCAGCAGCAGCCAGGTTAGCACTGAAGCTTTCTTT,CASSSQVSTEAFF